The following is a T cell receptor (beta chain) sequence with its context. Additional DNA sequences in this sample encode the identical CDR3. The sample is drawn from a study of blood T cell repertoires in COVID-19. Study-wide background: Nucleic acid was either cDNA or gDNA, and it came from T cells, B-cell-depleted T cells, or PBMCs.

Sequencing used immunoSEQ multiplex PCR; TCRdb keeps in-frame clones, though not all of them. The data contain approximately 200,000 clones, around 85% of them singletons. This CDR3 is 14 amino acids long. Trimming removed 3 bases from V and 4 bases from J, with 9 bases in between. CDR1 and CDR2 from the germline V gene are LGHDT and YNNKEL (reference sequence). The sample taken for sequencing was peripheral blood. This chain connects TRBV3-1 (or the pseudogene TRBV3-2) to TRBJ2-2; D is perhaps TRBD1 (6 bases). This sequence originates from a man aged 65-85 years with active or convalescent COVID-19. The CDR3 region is CASSQGRGTGELFF. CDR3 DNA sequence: TGTGCCAGCAGCCAGGGCAGGGGCACCGGGGAGCTGTTTTTT.